The clone carrying this T cell receptor (beta chain) has just one count. No antigen is known for it. This sample stems from a study of graft-versus-host responses after intestinal transplantation. As for the study in general: Each recipient received anti-thymocyte globulin induction, then tacrolimus and steroids for around 3 years. Study-wide results and caveats: The marrow of recipients harbored GvH clones, and ileum or blood showed some of them first.

Profiling relied on immunoSEQ multiplex PCR, and the TCRdb table lists in-frame clones only, not all of them. The data hold some 10,000 clones, with about 80% observed a single time. This clonotype was sampled from a human patient who received an intestinal transplant, so some T cells may come from the graft donor. The sample consisted of PBMCs, taken approximately 490 days after intestinal transplant.

The CDR3, as DNA: TGTGCCAGCAGCCGGGACAGGGGAAACACCATATATTTT. Translated, it gives CASSRDRGNTIYF. The V and J genes are TRBV7-2 and TRBJ1-3; the match to TRBD1 covers 8 bases. The junction had 1 base not matched to a gene; V was cut back by 5 bases and J by 4 bases. The CDR3 length is 13 residues. CDR1 is SGHTA, CDR2 FQGNSA, per germline.